This T cell receptor (beta chain) came from a study of shared clonotypes between healthy human individuals. Researchers divided each subset's genomic DNA evenly across several immunoSEQ plates. TCRdb's copy holds only in-frame clones and misses some; the assay was immunoSEQ multiplex PCR. The sample records 2 million to 2.5 million clones, 90% to 95% being singletons. Unmatched junction bases numbered 6, after V lost 5 bases and J lost 3 bases. This CDR3 region has 14 residues. Germline CDR1 is MDHEN and CDR2 is SYDVKM. The source material was naive CD4+ T cells from PBMCs. Sample subset: CD45RA+ positively selected. The source of this sequence is a man younger than 35 in good health. Some clones in this sample may be carry-over from other donors' samples. The chain links TRBV28 to TRBJ2-7; 8 bases fit TRBD2. CDR3 residues: CASSVTSGYYEQYF. In nucleotides, the CDR3 is TGTGCCAGCAGTGTCACTAGCGGATACTACGAGCAGTACTTC.